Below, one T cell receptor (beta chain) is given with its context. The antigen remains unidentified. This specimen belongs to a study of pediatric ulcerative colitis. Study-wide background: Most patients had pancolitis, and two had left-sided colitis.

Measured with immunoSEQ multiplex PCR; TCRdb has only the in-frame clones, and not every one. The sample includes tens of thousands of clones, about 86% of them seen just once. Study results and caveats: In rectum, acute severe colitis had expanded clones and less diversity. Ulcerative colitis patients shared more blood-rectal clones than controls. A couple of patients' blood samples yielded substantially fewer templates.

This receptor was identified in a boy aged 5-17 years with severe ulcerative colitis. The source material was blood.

This chain's CDR3 is CASSFDYNSGTDTQYF. The CDR3 bases are TGTGCCAGCAGCTTTGATTATAATTCAGGCACAGATACGCAGTATTTT. V usage is TRBV7-3 and J usage is TRBJ2-3, with D unresolved. The CDR3 spans 16 residues. V was trimmed by 3 bases and J by 1 base, leaving 14 bases between them. Germline CDR1 SGHTA, CDR2 FQGTGA.